This TCR beta chain stems from a study of Graves' ophthalmopathy and Graves' hyperthyroidism. Excluded: other autoimmune disease, uncontrolled infection, pregnancy or lactation. The authors amplified TCR beta CDR3 regions, and they did so from RNA transcripts for repertoire sequencing. First-round RT-PCR employed HTBI primers, with a second-round multiplex PCR after it. Using its own MiXCR run on the multiplex PCR reads, TCRdb lists one record per CDR3 protein. The sample contains roughly 420,000 distinct CDR3 sequences, approximately 21% of which appear only once. Germline-derived CDR1 and CDR2 are SGHTA and FQGTGA. The V end lost 5 bases, the J end lost 3 bases, and 14 bases lay between the germline ends. The CDR3 has 14 amino acids. Worth noting for this clonotype: It may be a read error: a sequence one base away is much more abundant. The conserved closing phenylalanine or tryptophan is absent in this CDR3, likely reflecting a read error.

Sequenced sample: peripheral blood. The TCR sequence derives from a young woman with stable Graves' hyperthyroidism. The chain combines TRBV7-3 with TRBJ2-7, with D perhaps TRBD2 (5 bases). For the CDR3, the DNA is TGTGCCAGCAGCCCCCCCCCCACTAGCTACGAGCAGTACTAC. It encodes CASSPPPTSYEQYY.